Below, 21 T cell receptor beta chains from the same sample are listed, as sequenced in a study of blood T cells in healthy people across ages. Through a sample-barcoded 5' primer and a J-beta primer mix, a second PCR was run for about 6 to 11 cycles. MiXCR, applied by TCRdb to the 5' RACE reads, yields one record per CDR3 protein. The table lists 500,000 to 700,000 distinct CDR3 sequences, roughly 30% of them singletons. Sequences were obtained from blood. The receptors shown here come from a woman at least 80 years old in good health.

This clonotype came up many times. The CDR3 reads CASSAASTGTDTQYF. The CDR3 DNA reads as TGCGCCAGCAGCGCAGCCTCGACAGGCACAGATACGCAGTATTTT. V gene TRBV5-1 combines with J gene TRBJ2-3; D may be TRBD1 (5 bases). V dropped 4 bases and J dropped 1 base, with 13 bases sitting between them. This CDR3 comprises 15 residues. Looked up from germline, CDR1 is SGHRS and CDR2 is YFSETQ.

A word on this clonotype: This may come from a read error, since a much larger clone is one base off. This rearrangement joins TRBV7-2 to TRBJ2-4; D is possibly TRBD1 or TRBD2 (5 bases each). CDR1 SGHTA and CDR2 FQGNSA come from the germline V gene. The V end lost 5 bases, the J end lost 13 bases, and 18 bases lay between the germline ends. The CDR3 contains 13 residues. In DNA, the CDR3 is TGTGCCAGCAGCCAGGGACGGGGCCGTGAGCAGTACTTC. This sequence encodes CASSQGRGREQYF.

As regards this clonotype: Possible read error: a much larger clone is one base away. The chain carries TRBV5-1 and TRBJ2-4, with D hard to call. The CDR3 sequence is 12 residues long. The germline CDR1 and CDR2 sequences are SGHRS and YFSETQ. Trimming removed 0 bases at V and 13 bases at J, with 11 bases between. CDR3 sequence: CASSLDLYGQYF. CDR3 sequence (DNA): TGCGCCAGCAGCTTGGACCTTTACGGGCAGTACTTC.

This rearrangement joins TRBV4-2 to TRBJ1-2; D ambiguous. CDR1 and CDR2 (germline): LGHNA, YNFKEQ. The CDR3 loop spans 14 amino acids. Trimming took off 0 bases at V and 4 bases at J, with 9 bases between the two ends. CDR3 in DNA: TGTGCCAGCAGCCAAGAATCCGGGATCTATGGCTACACCTTC. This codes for CASSQESGIYGYTF.

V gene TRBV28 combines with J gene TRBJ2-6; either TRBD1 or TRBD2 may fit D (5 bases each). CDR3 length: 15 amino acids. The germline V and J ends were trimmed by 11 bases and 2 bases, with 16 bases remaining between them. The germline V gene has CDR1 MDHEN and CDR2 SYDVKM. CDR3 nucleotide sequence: TGTGCCTCCGGGGATCAGGGTACTGGGGCCAACGTCCTGACTTTC. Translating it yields CASGDQGTGANVLTF.

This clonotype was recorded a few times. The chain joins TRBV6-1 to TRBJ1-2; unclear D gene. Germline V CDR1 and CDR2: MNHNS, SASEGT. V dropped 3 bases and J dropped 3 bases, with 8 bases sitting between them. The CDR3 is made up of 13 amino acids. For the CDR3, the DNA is TGTGCCAGCAGTGACTACAAATACTATGGCTACACCTTC. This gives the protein CASSDYKYYGYTF.

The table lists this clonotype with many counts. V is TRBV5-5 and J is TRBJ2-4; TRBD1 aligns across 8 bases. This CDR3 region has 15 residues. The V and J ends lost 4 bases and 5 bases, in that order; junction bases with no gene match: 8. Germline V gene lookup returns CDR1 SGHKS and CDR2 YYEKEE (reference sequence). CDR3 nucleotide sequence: TGTGCCAGCAGCCGGACAGGGCGCCCCGAAAACATTCAGTACTTC. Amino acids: CASSRTGRPENIQYF.

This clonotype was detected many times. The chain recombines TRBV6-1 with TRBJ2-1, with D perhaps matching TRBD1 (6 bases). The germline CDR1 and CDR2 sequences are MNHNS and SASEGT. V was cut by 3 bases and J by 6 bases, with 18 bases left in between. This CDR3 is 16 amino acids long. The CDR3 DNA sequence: TGTGCCAGCAGTGATTTAAGGGGGAAGAAGGGCAATGAGCAGTTCTTC. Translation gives CASSDLRGKKGNEQFF.

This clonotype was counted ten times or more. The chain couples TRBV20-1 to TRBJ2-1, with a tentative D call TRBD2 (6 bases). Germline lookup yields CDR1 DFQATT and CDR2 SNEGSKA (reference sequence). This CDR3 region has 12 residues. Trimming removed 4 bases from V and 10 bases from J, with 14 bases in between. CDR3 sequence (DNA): TGCAGTGCTATGGGACTTCTCTCGGAGCAGTTCTTC. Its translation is CSAMGLLSEQFF.

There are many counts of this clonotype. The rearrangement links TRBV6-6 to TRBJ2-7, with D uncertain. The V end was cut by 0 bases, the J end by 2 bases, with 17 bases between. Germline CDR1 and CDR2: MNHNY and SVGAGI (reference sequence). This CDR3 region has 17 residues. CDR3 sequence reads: CASSYSIKPIRAYEQYF. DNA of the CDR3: TGTGCCAGCAGTTACTCGATTAAGCCGATACGAGCCTACGAGCAGTACTTC.

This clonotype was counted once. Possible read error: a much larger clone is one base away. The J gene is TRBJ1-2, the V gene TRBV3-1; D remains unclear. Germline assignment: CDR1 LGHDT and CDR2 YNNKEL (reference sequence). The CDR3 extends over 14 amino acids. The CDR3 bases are TGTGCCAGCAACCAAGATACGCTAGTCTATGGCTACACCTTC. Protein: CASNQDTLVYGYTF.

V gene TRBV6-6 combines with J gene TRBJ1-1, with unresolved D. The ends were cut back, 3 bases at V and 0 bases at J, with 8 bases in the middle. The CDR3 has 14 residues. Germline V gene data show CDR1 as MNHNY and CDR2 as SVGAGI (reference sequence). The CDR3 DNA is TGTGCCAGCAGTTATGAGACACTGAACACTGAAGCTTTCTTT. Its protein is CASSYETLNTEAFF.

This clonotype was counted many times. The CDR3 sequence: CASSRGSGYQETQYF. The CDR3 DNA reads TGTGCCAGCAGCCGGGGCTCTGGATACCAAGAGACCCAGTACTTC. The V and J genes are TRBV3-1 and TRBJ2-5; a possible D gene is TRBD1 (5 bases). V lost 4 bases and J lost 0, with 12 bases in between. The CDR3 runs 15 residues. Per the germline V gene, CDR1 is LGHDT and CDR2 is YNNKEL (reference sequence).

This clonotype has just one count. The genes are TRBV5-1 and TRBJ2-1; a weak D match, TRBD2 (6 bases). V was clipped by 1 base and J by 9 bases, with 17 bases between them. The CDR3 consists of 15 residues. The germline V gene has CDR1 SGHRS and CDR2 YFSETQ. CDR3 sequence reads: CASSLLVADPTEQFF. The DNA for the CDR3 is TGCGCCAGCAGCTTGTTGGTAGCGGACCCAACTGAGCAGTTCTTC.

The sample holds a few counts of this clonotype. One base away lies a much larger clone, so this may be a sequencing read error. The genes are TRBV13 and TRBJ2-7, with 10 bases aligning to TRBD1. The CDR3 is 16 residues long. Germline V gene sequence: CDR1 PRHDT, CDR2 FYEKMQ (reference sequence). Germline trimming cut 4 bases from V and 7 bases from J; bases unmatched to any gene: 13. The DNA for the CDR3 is TGTGCCAGCAGCTCCCAACTCGGGACAGGGGACAATGAGCAGTACTTC. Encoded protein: CASSSQLGTGDNEQYF.

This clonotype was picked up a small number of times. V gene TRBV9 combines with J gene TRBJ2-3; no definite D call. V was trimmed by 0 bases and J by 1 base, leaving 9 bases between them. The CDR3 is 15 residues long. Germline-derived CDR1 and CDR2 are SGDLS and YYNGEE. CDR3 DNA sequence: TGTGCCAGCAGCGTAGTGGATACACGCACAGATACGCAGTATTTT. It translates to CASSVVDTRTDTQYF.

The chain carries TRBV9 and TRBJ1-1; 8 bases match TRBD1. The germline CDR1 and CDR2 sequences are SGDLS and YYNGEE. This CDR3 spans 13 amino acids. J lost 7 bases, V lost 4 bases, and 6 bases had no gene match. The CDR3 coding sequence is TGTGCCAGCAGCTTAACAGGGGGAATTGAAGCTTTCTTT. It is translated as CASSLTGGIEAFF.

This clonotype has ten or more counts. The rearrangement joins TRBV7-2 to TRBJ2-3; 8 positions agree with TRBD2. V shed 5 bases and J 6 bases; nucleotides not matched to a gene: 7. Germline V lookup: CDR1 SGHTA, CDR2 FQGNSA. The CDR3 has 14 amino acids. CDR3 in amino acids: CASSHGGARDTQYF. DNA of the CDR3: TGTGCCAGCAGCCACGGGGGGGCCAGGGATACGCAGTATTTT.

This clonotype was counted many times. The DNA of the CDR3 is TGTGCCAGCAGCTTGGGCCCCGGGGCAACTAATGAAAAACTGTTTTTT. Its protein is CASSLGPGATNEKLFF. The chain links TRBV5-5 to TRBJ1-4; D unresolved. Germline CDR1 reads SGHKS; CDR2 reads YYEKEE (reference sequence). The CDR3 is 16 residues long. The V gene lost 0 bases and the J gene lost 0 bases, with 9 bases spanning the gap.

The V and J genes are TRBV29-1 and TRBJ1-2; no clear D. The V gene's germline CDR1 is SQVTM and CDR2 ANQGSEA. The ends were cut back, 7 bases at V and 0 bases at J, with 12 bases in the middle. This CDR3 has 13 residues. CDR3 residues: CSASSGANYGYTF. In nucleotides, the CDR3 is TGCAGCGCCTCATCGGGAGCTAACTATGGCTACACCTTC.

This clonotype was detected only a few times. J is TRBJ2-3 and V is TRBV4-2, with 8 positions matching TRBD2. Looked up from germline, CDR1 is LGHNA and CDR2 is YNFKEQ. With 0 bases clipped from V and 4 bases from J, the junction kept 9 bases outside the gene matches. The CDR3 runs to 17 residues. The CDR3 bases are TGTGCCAGCAGCCAAGACCTCGGGGGGGCCGGTCCAGATACGCAGTATTTT. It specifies CASSQDLGGAGPDTQYF.